Following are 24 T cell receptor beta chains from one sample sequenced in a study of blood T cell repertoires in COVID-19. The assay was immunoSEQ multiplex PCR, and TCRdb's table has in-frame clones only and misses some. The sample lists 75,000 to 95,000 clones; approximately 90% were seen once. The specimen was peripheral blood. Receptor source: a woman aged 60-70 years with COVID-19, enrolled during active disease.

On this clone itself: Different DNA sequences within this sample yield the same CDR3. This chain links TRBV7-3 with TRBJ1-1, with TRBD1 matching over 7 bases. Germline V gene lookup returns CDR1 SGHTA and CDR2 FQGTGA. The CDR3 is made up of 14 amino acids. The trim removed 5 bases at V and 4 bases at J, leaving 7 bases unmatched. The DNA of the CDR3 is TGTGCCAGCAGCCCACAGGCAGGGGGCACTGAAGCTTTCTTT. Protein product: CASSPQAGGTEAFF.

The gene calls are TRBV5-1 and TRBJ2-3; TRBD2 matches 14 bases. The CDR3 has 16 residues. J gave up 6 bases and V 0 bases, and 3 bases lay outside the gene matches. CDR1 and CDR2 (germline): SGHRS, YFSETQ. The CDR3 sequence: CASSLETSGGVDTQYF. The CDR3 nucleotides read TGCGCCAGCAGCTTGGAGACTAGCGGGGGGGTGGATACGCAGTATTTT.

This rearrangement joins TRBV7-2 to TRBJ1-1; no reliable D call. The CDR3 is made up of 15 amino acids. Trimming took off 4 bases at V and 6 bases at J, with 18 bases between the two ends. CDR1 is SGHTA, CDR2 FQGNSA, per germline. The CDR3 DNA follows: TGTGCCAGCAGCTCCGTGGCCCTCCCTCGGGCTGAAGCTTTCTTT. Translating gives CASSSVALPRAEAFF.

V gene TRBV6-5 combines with J gene TRBJ1-5; 8 positions match TRBD1. The CDR3 length is 14 residues. Trimming at V came to 6 bases and at J to 2 bases, leaving 3 bases not matched to a gene. Germline V gene lookup returns CDR1 MNHEY and CDR2 SVGAGI. The CDR3, as DNA: TGTGCCAGCAGAATGGGACAGGGCAATCAGCCCCAGCATTTT. Translation: CASRMGQGNQPQHF.

The chain is built from TRBV11-2 and TRBJ2-7; TRBD1 matches at 7 bases. Germline CDR1 reads SGHAT; CDR2 reads FQNNGV. CDR3 size: 12 residues. J lost 8 bases, V lost 3 bases, and 4 bases had no gene match. CDR3 DNA: TGTGCCAGCAGCTTGAGGGGGCCGCAGCAGTACTTC. Its protein is CASSLRGPQQYF. Supplemented by reference TRBV11-2 and TRBJ2-7, the full variable domain reads EAGVAQSPRYKIIEKRQSVAFWCNPISGHATLYWYQQILGQGPKLLIQFQNNGVVDDSQLPKDRFSAERLKGVDSTLKIQPAKLEDSAVYLCASSLRGPQQYFGPGTRLTVT.

The chain couples TRBV6-5 to TRBJ1-6; no firm D call. This CDR3 spans 13 amino acids. V was shortened by 8 bases and J by 7 bases, with 12 bases between the two germline ends. Germline CDR1 reads MNHEY; CDR2 reads SVGAGI. The CDR3: CASGRATNSPLHF. For the CDR3, the DNA is TGTGCCAGCGGTAGAGCCACCAATTCACCCCTCCACTTT.

This clone was seen just once. The chain employs TRBV7-9 and TRBJ1-3, with D unresolved. Germline CDR1 is SEHNR and CDR2 is FQNEAQ (reference sequence). Trimming took off 5 bases at V and 6 bases at J, with 8 bases between the two ends. This CDR3 contains 12 residues. The CDR3 is CASSPVSNTIYF. CDR3 bases: TGTGCCAGCAGCCCCGTGTCAAACACCATATATTTT.

A few counts support this clone. J is TRBJ1-6 and V is TRBV9, with 7 nucleotides matching TRBD1. Trimming removed 3 bases from V and 8 bases from J; junction bases left unmatched: 2. The CDR3 extends over 13 amino acids. CDR1 SGDLS and CDR2 YYNGEE come from the germline V gene. The CDR3 is CASSGQGDSPLHF. The CDR3 bases are TGTGCCAGCAGCGGACAGGGTGATTCACCCCTCCACTTT.

This clone was seen a single time. The chain employs TRBV3-1 (or the pseudogene TRBV3-2) and TRBJ1-5, with unresolved D. The CDR3 length is 13 residues. V shed 7 bases and J shed 2 bases, with 9 bases lying between them. CDR1 is LGHDT, CDR2 YNNKEL, per germline (reference sequence). CDR3 region: CASNSGGNQPQHF. In nucleotides, the CDR3 is TGTGCCAGCAATTCCGGGGGCAATCAGCCCCAGCATTTT.

This clone appeared a single time. The chain combines TRBV7-8 with TRBJ1-2, with no clear D. The CDR3 has 15 amino acids. Trimming left V 5 bases short and J 8 bases short, with 21 bases between. CDR1 is SGHVS and CDR2 is FQNEAQ in the germline V gene. The CDR3 coding sequence is TGTGCCAGCAGCCCGTCCGAGGGAGGCCTTGGGGGCTACACCTTC. It translates to CASSPSEGGLGGYTF.

The chain employs TRBV7-2 and TRBJ1-1; a weak D match, TRBD1 (5 bases). CDR3 length: 13 amino acids. The germline V gene encodes CDR1 SGHTA and CDR2 FQGNSA. V lost 5 bases, J lost 1 base, and 8 bases lay in between. CDR3 bases: TGTGCCAGCAGCAAGGGGAAGAACACTGAAGCTTTCTTT. Translating gives CASSKGKNTEAFF.

This clone was seen only once. The chain carries TRBV28 and TRBJ1-1; D may be TRBD1 (5 bases). V shed 0 bases and J shed 11 bases, with 10 bases lying between them. Germline V lookup: CDR1 MDHEN, CDR2 SYDVKM. The CDR3 has 12 residues. Written as DNA, the CDR3 is TGTGCCAGCAGTTTATGGGGGCCCCGCGCTTTCTTT. Residues: CASSLWGPRAFF.

J is TRBJ2-2 and V is TRBV24-1; 8 bases fit TRBD1. Germline loops: CDR1 KGHDR, CDR2 SFDVKD. This CDR3 comprises 15 residues. V lost 4 bases to trimming and J lost 4 bases; unmatched junction nucleotides: 4. CDR3 DNA sequence: TGTGCCACCAGTGACCAGGGGGCGCTCACCGGGGAGCTGTTTTTT. Encoded protein: CATSDQGALTGELFF.

The V call is TRBV7-2, the J call TRBJ2-5; 12 bases align to TRBD2. Germline V gene data show CDR1 as SGHTA and CDR2 as FQGNSA. This CDR3 is built from 14 residues. The V segment lost 5 bases and the J segment 7 bases; nucleotides outside the gene matches: 5. DNA for the CDR3: TGTGCCAGCAGCGATACTAGCGGGGGGATGACCCAGTACTTC. It specifies CASSDTSGGMTQYF.

The chain couples TRBV11-2 to TRBJ2-7; D gene unclear. The CDR3 extends over 13 amino acids. Germline loops: CDR1 SGHAT, CDR2 FQNNGV. Trimming cost V 1 base and J 4 bases, with 8 bases left between them. For the CDR3, the DNA is TGTGCCAGCAGCTTAGGGTTGAGGTACGAGCAGTACTTC. Translation gives CASSLGLRYEQYF.

The chain couples TRBV18 to TRBJ1-5; possible D gene TRBD1, 6 bases. Germline CDR1 KGHSH, CDR2 LQKENI. V was cut by 3 bases and J by 2 bases, with 17 bases left in between. The CDR3 sequence is 17 residues long. The CDR3 DNA sequence: TGTGCCAGCTCACCCCCCGGGACACCGAGGGGCAATCAGCCCCAGCATTTT. The encoded protein is CASSPPGTPRGNQPQHF.

This clone has a count of ten or more. The chain employs TRBV18 and TRBJ1-5; maybe TRBD1 (6 bases). This CDR3 contains 15 residues. Trimming pared 1 base from V and 6 bases from J, leaving 13 bases between. Germline CDR1 KGHSH, CDR2 LQKENI. The CDR3 DNA follows: TGTGCCAGCTCACCACGCAGGGGAGAGGGTCAGCCCCAGCATTTT. It is translated as CASSPRRGEGQPQHF.

The chain joins TRBV11-2 to TRBJ2-3; D is possibly TRBD2 (7 bases). V lost 5 bases and J lost 6, with 15 bases in between. Germline loops: CDR1 SGHAT, CDR2 FQNNGV. This CDR3 has 14 residues. The CDR3 region has the DNA TGTGCCAGCAGCGAAGGCGGGGGCCTGGATACGCAGTATTTT. This translates into CASSEGGGLDTQYF.

The table lists this clone with a few counts. The J gene is TRBJ1-5, the V gene TRBV19; 9 positions agree with TRBD1. Trimming took 8 bases from V and 1 from J; bases not matched to a gene: 12. The CDR3 is 17 residues long. Germline CDR1 reads LNHDA; CDR2 reads SQIVND (reference sequence). CDR3 bases: TGTGCCAGTCACCCTCTAAACGGGACAGGGAGCAATCAGCCCCAGCATTTT. This translates into CASHPLNGTGSNQPQHF.

CDR3 protein: CASSYEGGQPGYTF. CDR3 DNA sequence: TGTGCCAGCAGTTACGAGGGCGGACAGCCGGGCTACACCTTC. V and J are TRBV6-5 and TRBJ1-2; maybe TRBD1 (6 bases). Germline V lookup: CDR1 MNHEY, CDR2 SVGAGI. This CDR3 is built from 14 residues. Trimming stripped 2 bases from V and 8 bases from J, with 15 bases between.

This clone has just one count. This chain uses TRBV19 with TRBJ1-6; 7 bases are shared with TRBD1. Per germline, CDR1 LNHDA and CDR2 SQIVND (reference sequence). There are 15 residues in the CDR3. Losses at the gene ends were 3 bases for V and 8 bases for J; bases not matched to a gene: 7. Written as DNA, the CDR3 is TGTGCCAGTAGTATTCTGGGACAGACCGATTCACCCCTCCACTTT. This sequence encodes CASSILGQTDSPLHF.

The gene calls are TRBV21-1 and TRBJ1-4; the D segment call TRBD1 is taken from the table without a DNA check. TRBV21-1 is a pseudogene locus. The CDR3 covers 16 residues. CDR3 coding DNA: TGTGCCAGCAGCAAAACAGCGGGACAGGGTAGAGAAAAACTGTTTTTT. As protein: CASSKTAGQGREKLFF.

The rearrangement uses TRBV2 and TRBJ1-2; D call uncertain. This CDR3 spans 10 amino acids. V was shortened by 6 bases and J by 4 bases, with 3 bases between the two germline ends. Germline loops: CDR1 SNHLY, CDR2 FYNNEI. This chain's CDR3 is CASSSYGYTF. CDR3 coding DNA: TGTGCCAGCAGCTCCTATGGCTACACCTTC.

V usage is TRBV5-1 and J usage is TRBJ2-7; D perhaps matches TRBD2 (6 bases). There are 16 residues in the CDR3. The germline gives CDR1 SGHRS, CDR2 YFSETQ. V lost 0 bases and J 3 bases, leaving 16 bases between the germline ends. This chain's CDR3 is CASSLGAGSIVYEQYF. The CDR3 DNA is TGCGCCAGCAGCTTGGGGGCGGGGTCCATTGTCTACGAGCAGTACTTC.